Detailed here is one TCR beta chain. Its target is unknown. After removal of 5 bases from V and 15 bases from J, the junction contained 14 bases not matched to a gene. Germline V gene sequence: CDR1 SGHRS, CDR2 YFSETQ. This CDR3 is 13 amino acids long. These data come from a study of high-grade serous ovarian cancer treatment subgroups. At the level of the study: Samples averaged roughly 14,000 reads and roughly 7,700 unique TCR beta rearrangements.

The table came from immunoSEQ multiplex PCR; TCRdb's copy has only in-frame clones and leaves some out. The data contain about 30,000 clones, roughly four fifths of them singletons. The study, taken as a whole, reports: Without spatial data, bulk sequencing limits insight into HGSC tumor diversity. Tumors within one patient showed repertoire similarity of 0.11 to 0.79. TCR relatedness rose with neoantigen level and trended with mutation load.

Tumor samples were obtained before definitive surgery or chemotherapy. This chain connects TRBV5-1 to TRBJ2-1; 7 bases line up with TRBD2. Input material: tumor tissue. The TCR was taken from a human donor with high-grade serous ovarian cancer. CDR3: CASSHPGGGRGFF. In DNA form, the CDR3 reads TGCGCCAGCAGTCACCCTGGGGGAGGGAGGGGGTTCTTC.